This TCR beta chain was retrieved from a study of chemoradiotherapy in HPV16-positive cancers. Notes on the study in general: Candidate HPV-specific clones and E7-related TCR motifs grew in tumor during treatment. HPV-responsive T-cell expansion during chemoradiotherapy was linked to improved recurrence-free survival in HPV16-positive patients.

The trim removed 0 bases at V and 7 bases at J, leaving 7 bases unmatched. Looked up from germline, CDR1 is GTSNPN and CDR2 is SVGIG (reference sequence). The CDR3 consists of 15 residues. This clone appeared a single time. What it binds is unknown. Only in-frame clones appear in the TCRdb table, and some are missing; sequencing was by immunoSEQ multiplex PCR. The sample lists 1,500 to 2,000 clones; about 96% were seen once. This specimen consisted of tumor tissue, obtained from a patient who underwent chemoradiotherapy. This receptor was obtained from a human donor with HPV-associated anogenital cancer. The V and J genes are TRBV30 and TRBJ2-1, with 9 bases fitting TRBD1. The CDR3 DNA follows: TGTGCCTGGAGTGTAGGGACAGGGTCATTGAATGAGCAGTTCTTC. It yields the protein CAWSVGTGSLNEQFF.